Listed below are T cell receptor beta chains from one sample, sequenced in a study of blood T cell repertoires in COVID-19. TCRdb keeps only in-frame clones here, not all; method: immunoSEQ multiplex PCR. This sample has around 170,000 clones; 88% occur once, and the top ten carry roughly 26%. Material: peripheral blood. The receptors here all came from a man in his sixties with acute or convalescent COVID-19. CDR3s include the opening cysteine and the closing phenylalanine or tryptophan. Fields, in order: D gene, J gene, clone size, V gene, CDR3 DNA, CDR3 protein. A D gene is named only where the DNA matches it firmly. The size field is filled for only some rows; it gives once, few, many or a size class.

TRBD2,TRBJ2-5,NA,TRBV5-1,TGCGCCAGCAGACCCACTAGCGGAGGGTGGGAGACCCAGTACTTC,CASRPTSGGWETQYF
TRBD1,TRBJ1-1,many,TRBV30,TGTGCCTGGAGTGTGGACAGGCGAACTGAAGCTTTCTTT,CAWSVDRRTEAFF
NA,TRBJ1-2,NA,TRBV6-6,TGTGCCAGCAGTTACGACAGGCTATACTATGGCTACACCTTC,CASSYDRLYYGYTF
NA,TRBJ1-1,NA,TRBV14,TGTGCCAGCAGCCTAAACCAGGGGCTGGGCACTGAAGCTTTCTTT,CASSLNQGLGTEAFF
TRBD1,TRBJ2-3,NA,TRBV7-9,TGTGCCAGCAGCTTACCCCGACAGGGCAACGCAGATACGCAGTATTTT,CASSLPRQGNADTQYF
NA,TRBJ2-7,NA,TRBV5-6,TGTGCCAGCAGCTTCAGTTCCTACGAGCAGTACTTC,CASSFSSYEQYF
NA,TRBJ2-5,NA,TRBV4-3,TGCGCCAGCAGCCAAGACGGAGGGGCAGTCCAGTACTTC,CASSQDGGAVQYF
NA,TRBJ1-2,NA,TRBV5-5,TGTGCCAGCAGCTTGGCCCCGCACGGGGGCTATGGCTACACCTTC,CASSLAPHGGYGYTF
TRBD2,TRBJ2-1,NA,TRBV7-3,TGTGCCAGCAGCTTAATCCCGACTAGCGGGAGTAGAAACAATGAGCAGTTCTTC,CASSLIPTSGSRNNEQFF
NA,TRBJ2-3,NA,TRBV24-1,TGTGCCACCAGTGATTCGAGGGTCGGCACAGATACGCAGTATTTT,CATSDSRVGTDTQYF
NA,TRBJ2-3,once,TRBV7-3,TGTGCCAGCAGCCCCCTAGGGGCCTCCACAGATACGCAGTATTTT,CASSPLGASTDTQYF
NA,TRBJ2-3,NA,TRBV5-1,TGCGCCAGCAGCTGGGACAGGAGGGGAGGGGGAGATACGCAGTATTTT,CASSWDRRGGGDTQYF
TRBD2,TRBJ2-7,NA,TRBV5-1,TGCGCCAGCAGCTTGACTAGCGGGATTCTCCACGAGCAGTACTTC,CASSLTSGILHEQYF
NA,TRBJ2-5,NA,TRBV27,TGTGCCAGTACAGGGGGGGGTAAAGAGACCCAGTACTTC,CASTGGGKETQYF
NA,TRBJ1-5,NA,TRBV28,TGTGCCAGCAGTTTAATAGGGGCGGATCAGCCCCAGCATTTT,CASSLIGADQPQHF
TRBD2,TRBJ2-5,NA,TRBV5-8,TGTGCCAGCAGCTTGCGGCTAGCGGGAGAGACCCAGTACTTC,CASSLRLAGETQYF
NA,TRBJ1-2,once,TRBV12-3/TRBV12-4,TGTGCCAGCAGTTCCTCTAACGACTATGGCTACACCTTC,CASSSSNDYGYTF
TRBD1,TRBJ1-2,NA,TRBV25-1,TGTGCCAGCAAGAGGACAGGGATGAACTATGGCTACACCTTC,CASKRTGMNYGYTF
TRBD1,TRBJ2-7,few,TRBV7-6,TGTGCCAGCAGCTTACTTGGGACAGGCGGCTCCTACGAGCAGTACTTC,CASSLLGTGGSYEQYF
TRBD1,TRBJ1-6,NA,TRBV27,TGTGCCAGCAGTTTTTGGACAGGGGGGTCACCCCTCCACTTT,CASSFWTGGSPLHF
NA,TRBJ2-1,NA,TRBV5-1,TGCGCCAGCAGCTTGGGCGGACAGAGCTCCTACAATGAGCAGTTCTTC,CASSLGGQSSYNEQFF
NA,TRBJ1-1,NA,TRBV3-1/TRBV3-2,TGTGCCAGCAGCCAAGGAGGGAACACTGAAGCTTTCTTT,CASSQGGNTEAFF
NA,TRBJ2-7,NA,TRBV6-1,TGTGCCAGCAGTGGCGTAGACGGCGGCGGAGAGCAGTACTTC,CASSGVDGGGEQYF
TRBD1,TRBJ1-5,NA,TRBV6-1,TGTGCCAGCAGTGAATTTGGACAGGTCAATCAGCCCCAGCATTTT,CASSEFGQVNQPQHF
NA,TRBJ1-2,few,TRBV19,TGTGCCAGTAGTCCCCTCGGCGGCATCCTTTTTTATGGCTACACCTTC,CASSPLGGILFYGYTF
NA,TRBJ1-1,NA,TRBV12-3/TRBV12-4,TGTGCCAGCAGTTTGGCCGTGAACACTGAAGCTTTCTTT,CASSLAVNTEAFF
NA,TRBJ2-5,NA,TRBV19,TGTGCCAGTAGAGGGGGGGAAGCGACCCAGTACTTC,CASRGGEATQYF
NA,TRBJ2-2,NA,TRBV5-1,TGCGCCAGCAGCGGGGACTTCACCGGGGAGCTGTTTTTT,CASSGDFTGELFF
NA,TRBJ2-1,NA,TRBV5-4,TGTGCCAGCAGCCTCGGACAAGGTATCAATGAGCAGTTCTTC,CASSLGQGINEQFF
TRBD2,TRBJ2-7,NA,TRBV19,TGTGCCGCTGGGAGGGGAAGGGCCTACGAGCAGTACTTC,CAAGRGRAYEQYF
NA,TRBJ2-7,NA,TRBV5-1,TGCGCCAGCAGCTTGACGGGAGTGACCTACGAGCAGTACTTC,CASSLTGVTYEQYF
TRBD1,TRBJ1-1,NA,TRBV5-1,TGCGCCAGCAGCAGACAGGGGAACACTGAAGCTTTCTTT,CASSRQGNTEAFF
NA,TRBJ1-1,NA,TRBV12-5,TGTGCTAGTGATCAGGGAAACACTGAAGCTTTCTTT,CASDQGNTEAFF
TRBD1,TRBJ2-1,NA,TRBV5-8,TGTGCCAGCAGCCCTTACAGGGGAAACACCTACAATGAGCAGTTCTTC,CASSPYRGNTYNEQFF
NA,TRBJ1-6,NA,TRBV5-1,TGCGCCAGCAGACGGGCAGGGAACAATTCACCCCTCCACTTT,CASRRAGNNSPLHF
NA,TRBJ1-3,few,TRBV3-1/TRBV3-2,TGTGCCAGCAGTTTCATGGCGGGGTTACGCTCTGGAAACACCATATATTTT,CASSFMAGLRSGNTIYF
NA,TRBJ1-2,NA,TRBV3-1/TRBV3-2,TGTGCCAGCAGCACGCCCGGCAGGGCACTTCCTGGCTACACCTTC,CASSTPGRALPGYTF
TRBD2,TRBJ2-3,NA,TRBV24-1,TGTGCCACCAGTGACCAAAAGCGGGGGGGGGCAGATACGCAGTATTTT,CATSDQKRGGADTQYF
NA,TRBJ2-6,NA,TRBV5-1,TGCGCCAGCAGCAGCCGGGACACAAGCTCTGGGGCCAACGTCCTGACTTTC,CASSSRDTSSGANVLTF
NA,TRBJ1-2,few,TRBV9,TGTGCCAGCAGCGCCGTTTCCGGCTACACCTTC,CASSAVSGYTF
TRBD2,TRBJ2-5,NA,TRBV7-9,TGTGCCAGCAGCTTCAGTGTCGGACTAGCGGAGCAAGAGACCCAGTACTTC,CASSFSVGLAEQETQYF
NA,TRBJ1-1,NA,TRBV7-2,TGTGCCAGCAGCCCCTCCAAGGGGGTGACTGAAGCTTTCTTT,CASSPSKGVTEAFF
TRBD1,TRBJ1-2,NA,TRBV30,TGTGCCTGGAAGGTCAGGGGGGACAATGGCTACACCTTC,CAWKVRGDNGYTF
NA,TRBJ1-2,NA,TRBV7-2,TGTGCCAGCAGCTTAGCGCGCGGGTGGGGCTACACCTTC,CASSLARGWGYTF
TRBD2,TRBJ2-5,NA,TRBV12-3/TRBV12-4,TGTGCCAGCAGGAGGACTAGCGGAGAGACCCAGTACTTC,CASRRTSGETQYF
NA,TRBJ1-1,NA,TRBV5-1,TGCGCCAGCAGCGTGGCCCGGTCCATGAACACTGAAGCTTTCTTT,CASSVARSMNTEAFF
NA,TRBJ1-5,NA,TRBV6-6,TGTGCCAGCAGTTATCTAGGGGTTAGCAATCAGCCCCAGCATTTT,CASSYLGVSNQPQHF
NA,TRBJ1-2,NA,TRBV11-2,TGTGCCAGCAGCCTGGACAGCCGCGGCTATGGCTACACCTTC,CASSLDSRGYGYTF
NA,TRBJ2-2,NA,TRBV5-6,TGTGCCAGCAGCTTGGAGATCGGGGGGCACACCGGGGAGCTGTTTTTT,CASSLEIGGHTGELFF
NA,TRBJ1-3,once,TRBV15,TGTGCCACCAGCATGGGCCCCAGAAACACCATATATTTT,CATSMGPRNTIYF
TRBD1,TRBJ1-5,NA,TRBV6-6,TGTGCCAGCAGGGACAGGGGGAGCAATCAGCCCCAGCATTTT,CASRDRGSNQPQHF
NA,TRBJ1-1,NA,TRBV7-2,TGTGCCAGCAGCATGACAGTGAACACTGAAGCTTTCTTT,CASSMTVNTEAFF
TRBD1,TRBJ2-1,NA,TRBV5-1,TGCGCCAGCAGCTACGGGACAGGCCTAAATGAGCAGTTCTTC,CASSYGTGLNEQFF
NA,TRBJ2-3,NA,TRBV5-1,TGCGCCAGCAGCTTGGCCGGTGGAGGAGGGGGCACAGATACGCAGTATTTT,CASSLAGGGGGTDTQYF